Presented here are 10 T cell receptor beta chains from one specimen sequenced in a study of tumor-infiltrating lymphocytes in localized non-small cell lung cancer. This table comes from immunoSEQ multiplex PCR, and its TCRdb copy is limited to in-frame clones, with some not included. This sample has 13,000 or so clones, with around 79% found just once. The sequenced sample was lung tumor tissue. The origin of the receptors is a human donor with non-small cell lung cancer.

The chain couples TRBV19 to TRBJ1-2; 8 bases fit TRBD1. J gave up 2 bases and V 6 bases, and 8 bases lay outside the gene matches. CDR3 length: 15 residues. Germline V gives CDR1 LNHDA, CDR2 SQIVND (reference sequence). The CDR3 here is CASSLDRGANYGYTF. The CDR3, as DNA: TGTGCCAGTAGCCTAGACAGGGGCGCCAACTATGGCTACACCTTC. Complete variable domain (other parts from reference TRBV19 and TRBJ1-2): DGGITQSPKYLFRKEGQNVTLSCEQNLNHDAMYWYRQDPGQGLRLIYYSQIVNDFQKGDIAEGYSVSREKKESFPLTVTSAQKNPTAFYLCASSLDRGANYGYTFGSGTRLTVV.

The V call is TRBV5-6, the J call TRBJ2-7; perhaps TRBD2 as D (6 bases). The CDR3 loop spans 14 amino acids. V gave up 4 bases and J gave up 6 bases, with 17 bases separating them. The germline gives CDR1 SGHDT, CDR2 YYEEEE. The CDR3 nucleotides are TGTGCCAGCAGCCTGGGGCTAGCGATCGGCGAGCAGTACTTC. It is translated as CASSLGLAIGEQYF. Using reference TRBV5-6 and TRBJ2-7 for the parts outside the CDR3, the full variable domain is DAGVTQSPTHLIKTRGQQVTLRCSPKSGHDTVSWYQQALGQGPQFIFQYYEEEERQRGNFPDRFSGHQFPNYSSELNVNALLLGDSALYLCASSLGLAIGEQYFGPGTRLTVT.

This chain uses TRBV4-3 with TRBJ2-4, with 13 bases fitting TRBD2. V trimming: 4 bases; J trimming: 7 bases; junction bases outside the gene matches: 7. This CDR3 spans 16 amino acids. Germline V CDR1 and CDR2: LGHNA, YSLEER. CDR3 loop: CASSLGTSGINNIQYF. CDR3 nucleotide sequence: TGCGCCAGCAGCCTAGGGACTAGCGGGATTAATAACATTCAGTACTTC.

This sequence joins TRBV7-6 and TRBJ2-3; D might be TRBD1 (7 bases). The CDR3 contains 15 residues. Germline CDR1 is SGHVS and CDR2 is FNYEAQ. The V end lost 3 bases, the J end lost 3 bases, and 13 bases lay between the germline ends. CDR3 protein: CASSFLRGRTDTQYF. The CDR3, as DNA: TGTGCCAGCAGCTTCCTCAGGGGGAGGACAGATACGCAGTATTTT.

This rearrangement joins TRBV19 to TRBJ2-7, with no clear D. CDR3 length equals 13 residues. Germline V gene sequence: CDR1 LNHDA, CDR2 SQIVND (reference sequence). Trimming took 5 bases from V and 1 from J, leaving 9 bases between them. The CDR3: CASSFSASYEQYF. In DNA, the CDR3 is TGTGCCAGTAGTTTCAGCGCTTCCTACGAGCAGTACTTC.

This clone was seen only a few times. This chain connects TRBV19 to TRBJ2-1, with TRBD1 matching over 10 bases. The length of the CDR3 is 16 residues. Unmatched junction bases numbered 6, after V lost 5 bases and J lost 2 bases. Looked up from germline, CDR1 is LNHDA and CDR2 is SQIVND (reference sequence). The CDR3 spells CASSPRDRGTYNEQFF. The CDR3 DNA reads TGTGCCAGTAGTCCGCGGGACAGGGGAACCTACAATGAGCAGTTCTTC.

The V call is TRBV6-5, the J call TRBJ1-6; D call uncertain. This CDR3 spans 16 amino acids. Trimming stripped 0 bases from V and 0 bases from J, with 6 bases between. Germline lookup yields CDR1 MNHEY and CDR2 SVGAGI. The CDR3 DNA reads TGTGCCAGCAGTTACTCCCCTTTCTCCTATAATTCACCCCTCCACTTT. Translation gives CASSYSPFSYNSPLHF.

J is TRBJ1-3 and V is TRBV6-5; no clear D. The CDR3 is made up of 13 amino acids. Germline CDR1 MNHEY, CDR2 SVGAGI. The V and J ends lost 6 bases and 4 bases respectively, with 10 bases between them. CDR3 region: CASRPNGGNTIYF. CDR3 coding DNA: TGTGCCAGCAGACCCAATGGAGGAAACACCATATATTTT.

The V and J genes are TRBV19 and TRBJ2-7, with D tentatively TRBD1 (5 bases). Germline CDR1 reads LNHDA; CDR2 reads SQIVND (reference sequence). The CDR3 loop spans 19 amino acids. V lost 1 base and J 4 bases, leaving 26 bases between the germline ends. CDR3 protein: CASSIVGAEQATFPYEQYF. The CDR3 DNA is TGTGCCAGTAGTATAGTAGGTGCGGAACAGGCTACATTTCCATACGAGCAGTACTTC.

The CDR3 region has the DNA TGTGCCAGAAGCTTTAGCTTGTCCACGAACACCGGGGAGCTGTTTTTT. Translation: CARSFSLSTNTGELFF. This chain uses TRBV5-3 with TRBJ2-2; D ambiguous. TRBV5-3 has ORF status, its function being uncertain. Trimming left V 2 bases short and J 0 bases short, with 11 bases between. This CDR3 comprises 16 residues.